The 25 T cell receptor beta chains given below trace back to one sample, sequenced in a study of cytomegalovirus exposure and HLA in healthy donors. Profiled with immunoSEQ multiplex PCR; TCRdb holds only in-frame clones, not every one. Seen here are some 150,000 clones, roughly 90% observed once, and the top ten hold 4.5%. The specimen was PBMCs. The receptors here all came from a man in his late teens or twenties in good health and CMV-seropositive.

V usage is TRBV30 and J usage is TRBJ2-3; tentative D call: TRBD2 (7 bases). The germline V and J ends were trimmed by 4 bases and 4 bases, with 12 bases remaining between them. CDR3 length: 13 amino acids. CDR1 and CDR2 from the germline V gene are GTSNPN and SVGIG (reference sequence). The chain's CDR3 is CAWNRGAADTQYF. The CDR3 bases are TGTGCCTGGAATCGGGGGGCCGCAGATACGCAGTATTTT.

The V gene is TRBV6-5, the J gene TRBJ2-1, with 11 bases aligning to TRBD1. CDR1 and CDR2 from the germline V gene are MNHEY and SVGAGI. The CDR3 contains 15 residues. With V trimmed by 5 bases and J by 10 bases, 10 bases remained unmatched. The CDR3 DNA sequence: TGTGCCAGCAGTAACCGGGACAGGGGGATTGGGGAGCAGTTCTTC. Its translation is CASSNRDRGIGEQFF.

This clone was seen a single time. The rearrangement links TRBV6-1 to TRBJ2-3, with a tentative D call TRBD1 (6 bases). This CDR3 is 14 amino acids long. Germline V gene sequence: CDR1 MNHNS, CDR2 SASEGT. The ends were cut back, 8 bases at V and 3 bases at J, with 15 bases in the middle. DNA of the CDR3: TGTGCCAGCGGTACAGGGTGGGAGACAGATACGCAGTATTTT. This translates into CASGTGWETDTQYF.

The rearrangement joins TRBV9 to TRBJ2-2; unclear D gene. The CDR3 totals 14 residues. Germline loops: CDR1 SGDLS, CDR2 YYNGEE. Trimming took off 0 bases at V and 7 bases at J, with 10 bases between the two ends. DNA of the CDR3: TGTGCCAGCAGCGTAGTCCCGGTCGGCGGGGAGCTGTTTTTT. It yields the protein CASSVVPVGGELFF.

This clone was observed a single time. V and J are TRBV7-3 and TRBJ1-5; D not certain. With 0 bases removed from V and 5 bases from J, the gap between germline ends came to 5 bases. Germline V CDR1 and CDR2: SGHTA, FQGTGA. The CDR3 is 13 residues long. The CDR3 region has the DNA TGTGCCAGCAGCTTAACGCCGGATCAGCCCCAGCATTTT. Translating gives CASSLTPDQPQHF.

The chain couples TRBV28 to TRBJ1-3; D unclear. Trimming removed 4 bases from V and 0 bases from J, with 13 bases in between. This CDR3 comprises 16 residues. Germline V gene lookup returns CDR1 MDHEN and CDR2 SYDVKM. CDR3 in amino acids: CASSYSVSTSGNTIYF. The DNA of the CDR3 is TGTGCCAGCAGTTATAGCGTCTCAACCTCTGGAAACACCATATATTTT. Based on the CDR3 plus reference TRBV28 and TRBJ1-3, the full variable domain is DVKVTQSSRYLVKRTGEKVFLECVQDMDHENMFWYRQDPGLGLRLIYFSYDVKMKEKGDIPEGYSVSREKKERFSLILESASTNQTSMYLCASSYSVSTSGNTIYFGEGSWLTVV.

This clone was counted a few times. The chain links TRBV10-3 to TRBJ1-1, with TRBD1 identical over 8 bases. The length of the CDR3 is 15 residues. V dropped 3 bases and J dropped 1; count of bases not matched to a gene: 4. Germline V gene data show CDR1 as ENHRY and CDR2 as SYGVKD. CDR3 coding DNA: TGTGCCATCAGTGACGGAGGGACAGGGAACACTGAAGCTTTCTTT. Translating gives CAISDGGTGNTEAFF.

The V gene is TRBV5-4, the J gene TRBJ1-2; 9 bases agree with TRBD1. Trimming removed 3 bases from V and 2 bases from J; junction bases left unmatched: 5. The germline gives CDR1 SGHNT, CDR2 YYREEE (reference sequence). The CDR3 is 15 residues long. The CDR3: CASSSWTGANYGYTF. Written as DNA, the CDR3 is TGTGCCAGCAGCTCATGGACAGGGGCCAACTATGGCTACACCTTC.

This clone was found once. Other DNA sequences in the same sample also yield this CDR3. The chain uses TRBV5-1 and TRBJ1-1, with 7 bases lining up with TRBD1. The V gene's germline CDR1 is SGHRS and CDR2 YFSETQ. Trimming removed 4 bases from V and 1 base from J; junction bases left unmatched: 4. CDR3 length equals 14 residues. CDR3 sequence: CASSPWDRNTEAFF. The CDR3 region has the DNA TGCGCCAGCAGCCCGTGGGACAGGAACACTGAAGCTTTCTTT.

The rearrangement links TRBV7-2 to TRBJ2-5; a weak D match, TRBD1 (6 bases). V was clipped by 4 bases and J by 4 bases, with 10 bases between them. The length of the CDR3 is 13 residues. Germline V CDR1 and CDR2: SGHTA, FQGNSA. CDR3 DNA: TGTGCCAGCAGCTCGAGGACAGTAGAGACCCAGTACTTC. Residues: CASSSRTVETQYF.

The V call is TRBV4-1, the J call TRBJ1-5, with D possibly being TRBD1 (6 bases). The ends were cut back, 4 bases at V and 8 bases at J, with 18 bases in the middle. This CDR3 comprises 15 residues. Germline V gene data show CDR1 as MGHRA and CDR2 as YSYEKL. DNA of the CDR3: TGCGCCAGCAGCCTCCCAGGGGAGAGGATGGAGCCCCAGCATTTT. Protein: CASSLPGERMEPQHF.

This chain connects TRBV11-2 to TRBJ2-7; TRBD2 aligns across 12 bases. V gave up 4 bases and J gave up 5 bases; unmatched junction bases: 3. This CDR3 has 14 residues. Germline values: CDR1 SGHAT, CDR2 FQNNGV. In DNA form, the CDR3 reads TGTGCCAGCAGCTCGACTAGCGGGAGCCACGAGCAGTACTTC. The encoded protein is CASSSTSGSHEQYF.

This chain joins TRBV28 and TRBJ1-1, with a tentative D call TRBD1 (6 bases). V lost 6 bases and J lost 5, with 19 bases in between. Germline V CDR1 and CDR2: MDHEN, SYDVKM. This CDR3 spans 15 amino acids. The CDR3 spells CASSPIGRGLTEAFF. The CDR3 DNA sequence: TGTGCCAGCAGCCCGATAGGCAGGGGTTTGACTGAAGCTTTCTTT.

Points on this clone: This sample also contains other DNA sequences that code for the same CDR3. The V and J genes are TRBV18 and TRBJ1-2; D unclear. V dropped 6 bases and J dropped 2 bases, with 13 bases sitting between them. The CDR3 is 14 residues long. Germline CDR1 reads KGHSH; CDR2 reads LQKENI. CDR3 in amino acids: CASSPDGGNYGYTF. DNA of the CDR3: TGTGCCAGCTCCCCTGATGGCGGCAACTATGGCTACACCTTC.

This chain joins TRBV30 and TRBJ1-1; tentatively, D is TRBD1 (6 bases). This CDR3 has 13 residues. Germline CDR1 reads GTSNPN; CDR2 reads SVGIG (reference sequence). V dropped 0 bases and J dropped 1 base, with 6 bases sitting between them. CDR3 region: CAWSVQGNTEAFF. The CDR3 DNA follows: TGTGCCTGGAGTGTACAGGGGAACACTGAAGCTTTCTTT.

V is TRBV30 and J is TRBJ2-3; TRBD2 matches 10 bases. With 4 bases clipped from V and 7 bases from J, the junction kept 5 bases outside the gene matches. Germline loops: CDR1 GTSNPN, CDR2 SVGIG (reference sequence). The CDR3 covers 13 residues. The CDR3 DNA sequence: TGTGCCTGGATCAGCGGGGGGGCGAATACGCAGTATTTT. It encodes CAWISGGANTQYF.

This clone was counted once. The CDR3 nucleotides read TGTGCCAGCAGTTTGGCGGGGAGGAAGTACGAGCAGTACTTC. Amino acid sequence: CASSLAGRKYEQYF. The genes are TRBV27 and TRBJ2-7; D is possibly TRBD2 (6 bases). The CDR3 length is 14 residues. The germline V gene has CDR1 MNHEY and CDR2 SMNVEV (reference sequence). V lost 3 bases, J lost 4 bases, and 13 bases lay in between.

This clone was detected once. The genes are TRBV5-4 and TRBJ2-1, with D tentatively TRBD2 (6 bases). The germline V and J ends were trimmed by 0 bases and 1 base, with 11 bases remaining between them. Germline CDR1 SGHNT, CDR2 YYREEE (reference sequence). This CDR3 region has 16 residues. CDR3 sequence: CASSLGDGSSYNEQFF. The CDR3 DNA sequence: TGTGCCAGCAGCTTGGGAGACGGGAGTTCCTACAATGAGCAGTTCTTC.

The V and J genes are TRBV6-5 and TRBJ1-2; D might be TRBD1 (5 bases). This CDR3 contains 11 residues. Germline V gene sequence: CDR1 MNHEY, CDR2 SVGAGI. The ends were cut back, 11 bases at V and 8 bases at J, with 15 bases in the middle. The CDR3 coding sequence is TGTGCCGCCGGGGGGATCCAAGGCTACACCTTC. It specifies CAAGGIQGYTF.

This clone appeared once. The rearrangement links TRBV19 to TRBJ2-1; TRBD2 agrees at 8 bases. V trimming: 6 bases; J trimming: 15 bases; junction bases outside the gene matches: 10. Germline V gene sequence: CDR1 LNHDA, CDR2 SQIVND (reference sequence). The CDR3 spans 12 residues. The CDR3 sequence is CASSASGGPWFF. CDR3 DNA sequence: TGTGCCAGTAGCGCCAGCGGGGGACCCTGGTTCTTC.

The chain joins TRBV7-8 to TRBJ1-1; 9 bases fit TRBD1. Losses at the gene ends were 1 base for V and 0 bases for J; bases not matched to a gene: 9. Germline-derived CDR1 and CDR2 are SGHVS and FQNEAQ. The CDR3 length is 18 residues. The CDR3 reads CASSLGVGQGLLNTEAFF. The CDR3, as DNA: TGTGCCAGCAGCTTAGGGGTAGGACAGGGGCTACTGAACACTGAAGCTTTCTTT.

The V gene is TRBV6-4, the J gene TRBJ2-1, with 12 positions matching TRBD2. Germline values: CDR1 MRHNA, CDR2 SNTAGT. The CDR3 is 15 residues long. With 5 bases clipped from V and 2 bases from J, the junction kept 1 base outside the gene matches. In DNA, the CDR3 is TGTGCCAGCAGTCTAGCGGGGGGGACCTACAATGAGCAGTTCTTC. It translates to CASSLAGGTYNEQFF.

This clone showed up just once. The chain joins TRBV9 to TRBJ1-5, with D hard to call. V lost 0 bases and J lost 9, with 13 bases in between. CDR3 length: 14 residues. CDR1 SGDLS and CDR2 YYNGEE come from the germline V gene. As DNA, the CDR3 is TGTGCCAGCAGCGTAGGGTACAGATCGGCGCCCCAGCATTTT. Encoded protein: CASSVGYRSAPQHF.

The chain carries TRBV15 and TRBJ1-2; D unclear. The V gene's germline CDR1 is LNHNV and CDR2 YYDKDF (reference sequence). The CDR3 is made up of 14 amino acids. V was cut by 0 bases and J by 6 bases, with 11 bases left in between. CDR3 DNA: TGTGCCACCAGCAGAGATGAGGGTACCCATGGCTACACCTTC. The encoded protein is CATSRDEGTHGYTF. Supplemented by reference TRBV15 and TRBJ1-2, the full variable domain reads DAMVIQNPRYQVTQFGKPVTLSCSQTLNHNVMYWYQQKSSQAPKLLFHYYDKDFNNEADTPDNFQSRRPNTSFCFLDIRSPGLGDTAMYLCATSRDEGTHGYTFGSGTRLTVV.

The chain combines TRBV27 with TRBJ2-3; 7 nucleotides match TRBD2. V lost 3 bases, J lost 4 bases, and 13 bases stayed unmatched. Germline loops: CDR1 MNHEY, CDR2 SMNVEV (reference sequence). The CDR3 is 17 amino acids. The CDR3 spells CASSFAYARERSDTQYF. The DNA of the CDR3 is TGTGCCAGCAGTTTCGCTTATGCGCGGGAGAGGTCAGATACGCAGTATTTT.